One sample yielded the 7 T cell receptor beta chains listed below, sequenced in a study of T cells in Graves' hyperthyroidism and ophthalmopathy. TCR beta CDR3 region amplification was performed from RNA transcripts. HTBI primers were the set used in a first-round RT-PCR of the TCR CDR3. TCRdb analysed the multiplex PCR reads with MiXCR anew, one entry per CDR3 protein. The sample yields about 400,000 distinct CDR3 sequences, 15% to 19% seen once. Specimen: blood. The receptors were gathered from a young woman with Graves' hyperthyroidism.

This clonotype was observed many times. The gene calls are TRBV7-9 and TRBJ2-4; 7 nucleotides agree with TRBD2. CDR3 length: 13 residues. J was trimmed by 5 bases and V by 8 bases; bases with no gene match: 6. The germline V gene has CDR1 SEHNR and CDR2 FQNEAQ (reference sequence). CDR3 region: CASGLADQNIQYF. CDR3 bases: TGTGCCAGCGGGCTAGCGGACCAAAACATTCAGTACTTC.

This clonotype occurred many times. The gene calls are TRBV7-2 and TRBJ1-5; D is perhaps TRBD1 (5 bases). V was clipped by 3 bases and J by 6 bases, with 15 bases between them. This CDR3 is built from 15 residues. CDR1 is SGHTA and CDR2 is FQGNSA in the germline V gene. This CDR3 is CASSLGFGQGQPQHF. The CDR3 nucleotides read TGTGCCAGCAGCTTGGGGTTTGGCCAGGGTCAGCCCCAGCATTTT.

In this sample, this clonotype turned up many times. This rearrangement joins TRBV4-1 to TRBJ1-1; weak D call: TRBD1 (6 bases). The V gene lost 3 bases and the J gene lost 1 base, with 12 bases spanning the gap. This CDR3 has 15 residues. Germline loops: CDR1 MGHRA, CDR2 YSYEKL. This CDR3 reads CASSHSMGQNTEAFF. The DNA of the CDR3 is TGCGCCAGCAGCCATTCTATGGGACAGAACACTGAAGCTTTCTTT.

This clonotype appeared many times. The V gene is TRBV7-9, the J gene TRBJ2-5, with 7 positions matching TRBD1. CDR1 and CDR2 (germline): SEHNR, FQNEAQ (reference sequence). V trimming: 4 bases; J trimming: 7 bases; junction bases outside the gene matches: 9. The CDR3 sequence is 14 residues long. The CDR3, as DNA: TGTGCCAGCAGCTATACAGGGGCTAGAGGGACCCAGTACTTC. Its translation is CASSYTGARGTQYF.

This clonotype has at least ten counts. The V gene is TRBV12-3 or TRBV12-4, the J gene TRBJ2-5, with D possibly matching TRBD1 (5 bases). Trimming shortened V by 3 bases and J by 1 base, and 9 bases separated the two germline ends. There are 14 residues in the CDR3. The CDR3 coding sequence is TGTGCCAGCAGTTTGGTGGGGCTCCAAGAGACCCAGTACTTC. Encoded protein: CASSLVGLQETQYF.

In this sample, this clonotype turned up once. The J gene is TRBJ2-2, the V gene TRBV12-3 or TRBV12-4; 9 positions agree with TRBD1. V lost 5 bases, J lost 4 bases, and 14 bases stayed unmatched. This CDR3 is 18 amino acids long. The CDR3 protein is CASSPLGGTGLATGELFF. The CDR3 DNA follows: TGTGCCAGCAGTCCCCTAGGGGGGACAGGGTTGGCCACCGGGGAGCTGTTTTTT.

This rearrangement joins TRBV6-9 to TRBJ2-3, with 11 nucleotides matching TRBD1. The J segment lost 2 bases and the V segment lost 3 bases, leaving 10 bases of the junction unmatched. The length of the CDR3 is 18 residues. Germline V gene lookup returns CDR1 MNHGY and CDR2 SVAAGI. The DNA of the CDR3 is TGTGCCAGCAGTTACGCGGGGACAGGGGGAATTCCCACAGATACGCAGTATTTT. Protein product: CASSYAGTGGIPTDTQYF.